This T cell receptor beta chain was profiled in a study of control samples from healthy donors and cancer patients. This CDR3 region has 12 residues. Per the germline V gene, CDR1 is LNHNV and CDR2 is YYDKDF (reference sequence). Trimming took off 0 bases at V and 7 bases at J, with 6 bases between the two ends. Clones were sequenced by immunoSEQ multiplex PCR, and TCRdb holds only the in-frame ones, with some missing. The repertoire has about 71,000 clones, approximately 89% of them found once; the top ten carry around 19%. The source of this sequence is a man between 60 and 75 years old with lung cancer. The V and J genes are TRBV15 and TRBJ1-2; D unclear. The sequenced sample consisted of PBMCs. CDR3 region: CATSRDSAGYTF. The CDR3 region has the DNA TGTGCCACCAGCAGAGATTCTGCTGGCTACACCTTC.